This TCR beta chain was identified in a study of patients and donors after allogeneic stem cell transplantation. The germline gives CDR1 SSHAT, CDR2 FNYEAQ (reference sequence). V shed 1 base and J shed 4 bases, with 19 bases lying between them. The length of the CDR3 is 17 residues. This clonotype showed up many times. Each CDR3 protein is one row after TCRdb ran MiXCR on the RT-PCR reads. The sample contains around 82,000 distinct CDR3 sequences, roughly 4.9% of which appear only once. This receptor was obtained from a human donor who was either an allogeneic HSCT recipient or a stem cell or donor lymphocyte infusion donor (not recorded which). It is not recorded whose cells these are; they may come from a transplant donor. The J gene is TRBJ2-5, the V gene TRBV7-7; the D gene could be TRBD1 or TRBD2 (5 bases each). The sequenced sample was blood, either unsorted or a sorted T cell fraction (not recorded which). The CDR3 sequence: CASSLGRLATGGETQYF. As DNA, the CDR3 is TGTGCCAGCAGCTTAGGGCGTCTAGCCACAGGAGGAGAGACCCAGTACTTC.